Sequencing of this T cell receptor (beta chain) was carried out in a study of blood T cells in healthy people across ages. Study-level findings and limits: In long-lived donors, naive CD4+ cell counts and diversity exceeded those of aged donors.

Each donor was a healthy Caucasian individual from Russia, aged roughly 6 to 100. Per the germline V gene, CDR1 is GTSNPN and CDR2 is SVGIG (reference sequence). The CDR3 length is 11 residues. V lost 3 bases and J lost 12, with 12 bases in between. With a J-beta primer mix and a sample-barcoded 5' primer, a second PCR ran about 7 to 12 cycles. TCRdb analysed the 5' RACE reads with MiXCR anew, one entry per CDR3 protein. The data hold 1.8 million or so distinct CDR3 sequences, with about two fifths observed a single time. This clonotype was seen more than once but under ten times. The target antigen is unknown.

The sequencing input was blood. This TCR was sampled from a human donor in good health. The rearrangement links TRBV30 to TRBJ2-1; TRBD1 might be the D (6 bases). The DNA of the CDR3 is TGTGCCTGGAGAGAGAAAGGGGGGCAGTTCTTC. As protein: CAWREKGGQFF.